Each of the 9 T cell receptor beta chains below was sequenced from the same sample in a study of T cell responses to AZD1222 COVID-19 vaccine. The table came from immunoSEQ multiplex PCR; TCRdb's copy has only in-frame clones and leaves some out. In the table there are 130,000 or so clones, less than 95% of which are singletons. The sample here was peripheral blood, taken on day 0 of AZD1222 vaccination. The receptors come from an adult in good health.

The chain employs TRBV7-9 and TRBJ1-2; perhaps TRBD1 as D (6 bases). V lost 2 bases and J 0 bases, leaving 10 bases between the germline ends. The length of the CDR3 is 15 residues. The germline CDR1 and CDR2 sequences are SEHNR and FQNEAQ (reference sequence). The CDR3 DNA sequence: TGTGCCAGCAGCTTACTACAGGGAGCTAACTATGGCTACACCTTC. Its translation: CASSLLQGANYGYTF.

This sequence joins TRBV9 and TRBJ1-1; no clear D gene. This CDR3 comprises 14 residues. Trimming stripped 0 bases from V and 4 bases from J, with 10 bases between. CDR1 and CDR2 from the germline V gene are SGDLS and YYNGEE. As DNA, the CDR3 is TGTGCCAGCAGCGTAGAGGGCCATTCCACTGAAGCTTTCTTT. Amino acid sequence: CASSVEGHSTEAFF. The entire variable domain, with the rest obtained from reference TRBV9 and TRBJ1-1, is as follows: DSGVTQTPKHLITATGQRVTLRCSPRSGDLSVYWYQQSLDQGLQFLIQYYNGEERAKGNILERFSAQQFPDLHSELNLSSLELGDSALYFCASSVEGHSTEAFFGQGTRLTVV.

CDR3: CAKTLDPGNTYGYTF. CDR3 in DNA: TGTGCCAAAACTCTCGACCCGGGGAATACGTATGGCTACACCTTC. The V gene is TRBV19, the J gene TRBJ1-2; D is undetermined. The V and J ends lost 10 bases and 5 bases respectively, with 23 bases between them. Germline loops: CDR1 LNHDA, CDR2 SQIVND (reference sequence). The CDR3 length is 15 residues.

This chain links TRBV24-1 with TRBJ2-5; 12 bases align to TRBD2. V trimming: 2 bases; J trimming: 5 bases; junction bases outside the gene matches: 20. This CDR3 has 21 residues. Germline CDR1 and CDR2: KGHDR and SFDVKD. CDR3 bases: TGTGCCACCAGTGATTGGACGGACAATCGGCCTAGCGGGGGGGCGGGTGAGACCCAGTACTTC. This gives the protein CATSDWTDNRPSGGAGETQYF.

The V gene is TRBV5-4, the J gene TRBJ2-2; 12 bases are a match to TRBD2. This CDR3 is built from 16 residues. The J segment lost 5 bases and the V segment lost 4 bases, leaving 6 bases of the junction unmatched. The germline V gene has CDR1 SGHNT and CDR2 YYREEE (reference sequence). DNA of the CDR3: TGTGCCAGCAGCCAACCGGGACTAGCGGGTACCGGGGAGCTGTTTTTT. Encoded protein: CASSQPGLAGTGELFF. The complete variable domain, with remaining parts taken from reference TRBV5-4 and TRBJ2-2, reads ETGVTQSPTHLIKTRGQQVTLRCSSQSGHNTVSWYQQALGQGPQFIFQYYREEENGRGNFPPRFSGLQFPNYSSELNVNALELDDSALYLCASSQPGLAGTGELFFGEGSRLTVL.

CDR3 region: CASSYSVLAGVTQYF. For the CDR3, the DNA is TGTGCCAGCAGTTACTCCGTACTAGCGGGGGTTACGCAGTATTTT. The V call is TRBV6-2 or TRBV6-3, the J call TRBJ2-3; 11 bases are a match to TRBD2. The CDR3 has 15 amino acids. Germline CDR1 and CDR2: MNHEY and SVGEGT. Trimming cost V 0 bases and J 8 bases; bases outside gene matches: 4.

The chain joins TRBV9 to TRBJ2-3; the D is unclear. Germline V lookup: CDR1 SGDLS, CDR2 YYNGEE. Trimming shortened V by 0 bases and J by 5 bases, and 13 bases separated the two germline ends. This CDR3 has 15 amino acids. The CDR3 DNA reads TGTGCCAGCAGCGTAGGTAATAGTGACCTAGATACGCAGTATTTT. This sequence encodes CASSVGNSDLDTQYF.

The V and J genes are TRBV19 and TRBJ2-6; TRBD2 matches at 8 bases. The CDR3 loop spans 14 amino acids. Germline V CDR1 and CDR2: LNHDA, SQIVND (reference sequence). The CDR3 here is CAAGGRPGANVLTF. In DNA, the CDR3 is TGTGCGGCGGGGGGTAGACCTGGGGCCAACGTCCTGACTTTC.

This chain links TRBV29-1 with TRBJ2-5, with D unresolved. The germline CDR1 and CDR2 sequences are SQVTM and ANQGSEA. Trimming pared 7 bases from V and 2 bases from J, leaving 11 bases between. This CDR3 region has 12 residues. Here the CDR3 reads CSAGRSQETQYF. CDR3 nucleotide sequence: TGCAGCGCCGGGCGCAGTCAAGAGACCCAGTACTTC.